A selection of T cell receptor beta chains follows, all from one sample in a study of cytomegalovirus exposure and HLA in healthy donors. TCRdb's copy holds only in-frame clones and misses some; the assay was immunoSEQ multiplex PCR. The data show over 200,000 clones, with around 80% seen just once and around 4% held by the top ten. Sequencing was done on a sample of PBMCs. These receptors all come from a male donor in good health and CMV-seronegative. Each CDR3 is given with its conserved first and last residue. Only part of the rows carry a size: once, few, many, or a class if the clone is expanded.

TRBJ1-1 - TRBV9 CASSPVAGLEGGTEAFF
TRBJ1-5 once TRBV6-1 CASRVQGEGPQHF
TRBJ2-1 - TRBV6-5 CASGREGGNEQFF
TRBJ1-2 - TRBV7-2 CASSSRTGPYGYTF
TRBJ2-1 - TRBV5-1 CASSLSLGTGGNEQFF
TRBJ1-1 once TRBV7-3 CASSLIGWEAFF
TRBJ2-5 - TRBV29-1 CSAREGGETQYF
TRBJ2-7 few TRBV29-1 CSVESRATYEQYF
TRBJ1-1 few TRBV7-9 CASSLLTEAFF
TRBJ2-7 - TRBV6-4 CASSEGRSYEQYF
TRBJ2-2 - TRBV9 CASSPGTSGGNGELFF
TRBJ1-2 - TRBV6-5 CATLRGFNYGYTF
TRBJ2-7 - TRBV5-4 CASSLLPGYEQYF
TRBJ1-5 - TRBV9 CASSGQIVQPQHF
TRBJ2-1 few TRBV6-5 CASSHDWSAYNEQFF
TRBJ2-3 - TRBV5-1 CASSLTSGSTDTQYF
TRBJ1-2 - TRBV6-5 CASSYGQGSNYGYTF
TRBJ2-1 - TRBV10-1 CASSRDSDNEQFF
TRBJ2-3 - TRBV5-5 CASSLERRPDTQYF
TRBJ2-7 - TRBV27 CASSPRSMPYEQYF
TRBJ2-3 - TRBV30 CAHARLAESTDTQYF
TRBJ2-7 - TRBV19 CASSTGGGSITYEQYF
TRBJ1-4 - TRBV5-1 CASSLGQYEKLFF
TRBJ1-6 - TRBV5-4 CASSSENRVVGSPLHF
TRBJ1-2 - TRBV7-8 CASSHLQEYYGYTF
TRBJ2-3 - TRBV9 CASSVAGLAAHTDTQYF
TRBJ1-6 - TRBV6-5 CASRPYPGNSPLHF
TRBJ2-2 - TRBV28 CASSFPLLWGQGATGELFF
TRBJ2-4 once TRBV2 CASSEEQKGLALAKNIQYF
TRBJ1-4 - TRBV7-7 CASSPGGQGGEKLFF
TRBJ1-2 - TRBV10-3 CAISDAGQSLYGYTF